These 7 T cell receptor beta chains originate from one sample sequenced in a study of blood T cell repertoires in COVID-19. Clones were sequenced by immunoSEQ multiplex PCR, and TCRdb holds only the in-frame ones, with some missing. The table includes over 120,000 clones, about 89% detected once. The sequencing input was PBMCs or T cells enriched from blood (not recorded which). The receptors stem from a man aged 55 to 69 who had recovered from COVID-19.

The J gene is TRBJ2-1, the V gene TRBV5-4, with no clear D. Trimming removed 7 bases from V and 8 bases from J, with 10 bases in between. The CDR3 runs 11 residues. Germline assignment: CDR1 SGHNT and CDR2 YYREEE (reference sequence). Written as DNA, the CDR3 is TGTGCCAGCGAGCTTAACGATGAGCAGTTCTTC. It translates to CASELNDEQFF.

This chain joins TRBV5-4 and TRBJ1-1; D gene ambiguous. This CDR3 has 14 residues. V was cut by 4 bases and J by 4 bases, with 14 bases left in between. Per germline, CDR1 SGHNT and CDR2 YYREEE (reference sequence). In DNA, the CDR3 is TGTGCCAGCAGCCCCACTCTGGGGAGCACTGAAGCTTTCTTT. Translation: CASSPTLGSTEAFF.

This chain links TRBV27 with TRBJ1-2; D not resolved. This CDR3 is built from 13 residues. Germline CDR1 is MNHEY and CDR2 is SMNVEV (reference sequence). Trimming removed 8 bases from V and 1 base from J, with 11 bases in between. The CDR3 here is CASRLGSNYGYTF. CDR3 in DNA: TGTGCCAGCCGATTAGGGAGTAACTATGGCTACACCTTC.

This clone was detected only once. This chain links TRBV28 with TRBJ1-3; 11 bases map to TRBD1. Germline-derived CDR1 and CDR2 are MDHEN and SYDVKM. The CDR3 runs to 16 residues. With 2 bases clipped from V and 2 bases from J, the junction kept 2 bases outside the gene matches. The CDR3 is CASSLPGQGAGNTIYF. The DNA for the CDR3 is TGTGCCAGCAGTTTACCGGGACAGGGGGCTGGAAACACCATATATTTT.

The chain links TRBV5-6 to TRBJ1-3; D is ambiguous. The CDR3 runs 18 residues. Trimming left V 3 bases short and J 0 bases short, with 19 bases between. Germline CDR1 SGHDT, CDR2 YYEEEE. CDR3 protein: CASSYLATQAPSGNTIYF. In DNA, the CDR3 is TGTGCCAGCAGCTACCTGGCGACGCAGGCCCCCTCTGGAAACACCATATATTTT.

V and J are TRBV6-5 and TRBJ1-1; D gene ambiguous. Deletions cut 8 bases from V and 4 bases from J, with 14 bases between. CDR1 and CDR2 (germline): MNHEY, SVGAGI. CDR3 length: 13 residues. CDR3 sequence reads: CASFGSGLTEAFF. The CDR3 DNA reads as TGTGCCAGCTTCGGGAGTGGGCTCACTGAAGCTTTCTTT.

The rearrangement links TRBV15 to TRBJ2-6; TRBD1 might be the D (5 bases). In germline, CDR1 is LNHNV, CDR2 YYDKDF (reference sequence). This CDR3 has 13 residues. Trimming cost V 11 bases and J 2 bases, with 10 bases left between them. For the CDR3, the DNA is TGTGCCGCTCAGGGTCCTGGGGCCAACGTCCTGACTTTC. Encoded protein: CAAQGPGANVLTF.